What follows are 5 T cell receptor beta chains derived from one specimen sequenced in a study of T-cell memory formation after mild COVID-19. A single record per CDR3 protein comes from TCRdb applying MiXCR to the 5' RACE reads. The data contain some 190,000 distinct CDR3 sequences, 16% of them singletons. The sequencing sample was made of PBMCs or a T cell subset sorted from them (not recorded which). These receptors came from an adult woman who had mild COVID-19 (a few samples of this study predate the infection). Cell type and time point are not known.

J is TRBJ2-7 and V is TRBV19; 10 bases match TRBD1. Germline loops: CDR1 LNHDA, CDR2 SQIVND (reference sequence). The CDR3 runs to 15 residues. V dropped 5 bases and J dropped 2; count of bases not matched to a gene: 6. CDR3 in DNA: TGTGCCAGTAGTGACGGACAGGGGGGGACCTACGAGCAGTACTTC. It yields the protein CASSDGQGGTYEQYF.

This clonotype came up many times. The V call is TRBV6-6, the J call TRBJ2-1; TRBD1 aligns across 7 bases. Germline V gene data show CDR1 as MNHNY and CDR2 as SVGAGI (reference sequence). J was trimmed by 5 bases and V by 3 bases; bases with no gene match: 16. CDR3 size: 18 residues. The CDR3 region is CASSYGVGKGATNNEQFF. For the CDR3, the DNA is TGTGCCAGCAGTTATGGAGTTGGAAAGGGGGCGACGAACAATGAGCAGTTCTTC.

This clonotype was counted only a few times. The chain is built from TRBV19 and TRBJ2-4; D not resolved. This CDR3 comprises 12 residues. Germline lookup yields CDR1 LNHDA and CDR2 SQIVND (reference sequence). V was cut by 7 bases and J by 5 bases, with 9 bases left in between. CDR3: CASTTGENIQYF. The CDR3 bases are TGTGCCAGTACCACTGGGGAAAACATTCAGTACTTC.

This clonotype has only a few counts. The chain links TRBV6-5 to TRBJ1-6, with D hard to call. This CDR3 comprises 16 residues. The germline V gene has CDR1 MNHEY and CDR2 SVGAGI. Trimming removed 4 bases at V and 0 bases at J, with 10 bases between. Here the CDR3 reads CASSSSQSSYNSPLHF. The CDR3 DNA is TGTGCCAGCAGTTCATCACAAAGCTCCTATAATTCACCCCTCCACTTT.

This clonotype occurred a few times. The chain uses TRBV4-1 and TRBJ1-4, with 8 bases lining up with TRBD1. Germline V gene sequence: CDR1 MGHRA, CDR2 YSYEKL. The CDR3 extends over 15 amino acids. With V trimmed by 10 bases and J by 6 bases, 13 bases remained unmatched. CDR3 DNA sequence: TGCGCCACCAAGCCGTCCGGACAGGGAGATGAAAAACTGTTTTTT. Protein product: CATKPSGQGDEKLFF.